This TCR beta chain was sequenced during a study of blood T cell repertoires in COVID-19. The CDR3 has 15 residues. CDR1 SNHLY and CDR2 FYNNEI come from the germline V gene. The V end lost 6 bases, the J end lost 0 bases, and 11 bases lay between the germline ends. Here immunoSEQ multiplex PCR was the method, and the copy in TCRdb shows in-frame clones only, minus some. The table has 250,000 to 400,000 clones, more than 70% seen once. Input material: peripheral blood. The chain recombines TRBV2 with TRBJ2-2; no clear D gene. This receptor was identified in a woman in her 30s with COVID-19, enrolled during active disease. The CDR3 region is CASRQRQPNTGELFF. Written as DNA, the CDR3 is TGTGCCAGCAGACAAAGACAACCGAACACCGGGGAGCTGTTTTTT.